The rows below give T cell receptor beta chains drawn from one sample of a study of OX40 agonist ivuxolimab in advanced cancers. TCRdb keeps only in-frame clones here, not all; method: immunoSEQ multiplex PCR. The repertoire has under 140,000 clones, roughly nine tenths of them found once; the top ten carry about 0.28%. Specimen: CD4+ or CD8+ T cells sorted from blood, collected in a trial of the OX40 agonist ivuxolimab. The source is an adult with an advanced solid tumor such as melanoma, head and neck, liver or kidney cancer. The CDR3 runs from the conserved cysteine through the conserved F or W. D genes are given only for firm matches. Clone size appears in some rows only: once, few, many, or a class for an expanded clone.

d_gene,abundance,v_gene,len,j_gene,CDR3nt,CDR3aa
NA,NA,TRBV30,12,TRBJ1-3,TGTGCCTGGACAATCTCTGGAAACACCATATATTTT,CAWTISGNTIYF
TRBD1,NA,TRBV19,15,TRBJ1-2,TGTGCCAGTAGTACCGGGACAGACCCCAACTATGGCTACACCTTC,CASSTGTDPNYGYTF
TRBD1,NA,TRBV7-9,12,TRBJ2-2,TGTGCCAGCAGCTTAGCGACAGGGTCGGTGTTTTTT,CASSLATGSVFF
NA,NA,TRBV5-1,14,TRBJ2-1,TGCGCCAGCAGCTTGGCAGGTAGATACAATGAGCAGTTCTTC,CASSLAGRYNEQFF
NA,NA,TRBV5-1,12,TRBJ1-2,TGCGCCAGCAGCGTGGAGGACGATGGCTACACCTTC,CASSVEDDGYTF
NA,few,TRBV30,13,TRBJ1-2,TGTGCCTGGAGTCGTGACCGACCCCGAGGCTACACCTTC,CAWSRDRPRGYTF
NA,NA,TRBV30,12,TRBJ1-2,TGTGCCTGGAGTGTACTAGAATATGGCTACACCTTC,CAWSVLEYGYTF
NA,NA,TRBV7-2,16,TRBJ2-4,TGTGCCAGCAGCCAAGGGGGGAGTGGAGCCAAAAACATTCAGTACTTC,CASSQGGSGAKNIQYF
TRBD1,NA,TRBV5-1,17,TRBJ2-2,TGCGCCAGCAGCTTGGTAGACAGGGGGCAGGACACCGGGGAGCTGTTTTTT,CASSLVDRGQDTGELFF
NA,NA,TRBV11-2,15,TRBJ1-2,TGTGCCAGCAGCTTAGATGGGGTCTTGGTGTATGGCTACACCTTC,CASSLDGVLVYGYTF
TRBD2,once,TRBV5-4,14,TRBJ2-7,TGTGCCAGCACCAAAGGTCGGGGGGACCACGAGCAGTACTTC,CASTKGRGDHEQYF
NA,NA,TRBV5-4,14,TRBJ2-5,TGTGCCAGCAGCTTTCCAACCCACAGCTCTTCCCAGTACTTC,CASSFPTHSSSQYF
NA,NA,TRBV30,12,TRBJ2-4,TGTGCCTGGAGTGTACCAGGAGGCATTCAGTACTTC,CAWSVPGGIQYF
NA,NA,TRBV13,16,TRBJ1-4,TGTGCCAGCAGCTCTTCTCGAGGGGCTCTTAATGAAAAACTGTTTTTT,CASSSSRGALNEKLFF
TRBD1,few,TRBV30,13,TRBJ1-5,TGTGCCTGGAGTGCACAGGGGCCTCAGCCCCAGCATTTT,CAWSAQGPQPQHF
TRBD2,NA,TRBV2,15,TRBJ2-7,TGTGCCAGCAGGCCGGGACTAGCGGGCTCCTACGAGCAGTACTTC,CASRPGLAGSYEQYF
NA,NA,TRBV6-6,11,TRBJ2-3,TGTGCCAGCAGGACAGATCTTCCGCAGTATTTT,CASRTDLPQYF
NA,NA,TRBV18,15,TRBJ2-6,TGTGCCAGCGCCAAGACAGTCTCTGGGGCCAACGTCCTGACTTTC,CASAKTVSGANVLTF
NA,once,TRBV7-9,13,TRBJ1-2,TGTGCCAGCAGCTTCAATCAGGGGAATGGCTACACCTTC,CASSFNQGNGYTF
NA,NA,TRBV2,15,TRBJ2-3,TGTGCCAGCAGTGCGCGGTCGGGGGGCCGTGATACGCAGTATTTT,CASSARSGGRDTQYF
NA,NA,TRBV7-6,16,TRBJ1-5,TGTGCCAGCAGCCCCGTGGTTGGGGGGTTCAATCAGCCCCAGCATTTT,CASSPVVGGFNQPQHF
NA,NA,TRBV27,15,TRBJ2-7,TGTGCCAGCAGTCAGTCGGGAAGCAGAGACTACGAGCAGTACTTC,CASSQSGSRDYEQYF
NA,NA,TRBV9,14,TRBJ2-2,TGTGCCAGCAGCGTAGAGAGTTACACCGGGGAGCTGTTTTTT,CASSVESYTGELFF
NA,NA,TRBV19,15,TRBJ1-5,TGTGCCAGTAGTATAGCGGGGGGGCAGGGGAGGCCCCAGCATTTT,CASSIAGGQGRPQHF
TRBD1,once,TRBV30,17,TRBJ1-2,TGTGCCTGGAGGGCCGGGACAGGGAGGATCTTGAACTATGGCTACACCTTC,CAWRAGTGRILNYGYTF
TRBD1,NA,TRBV5-4,16,TRBJ2-7,TGTGCCAGCAACCCCGGGTGGCAGGGGGCGGCTAGCGAGCAGTACTTC,CASNPGWQGAASEQYF
NA,NA,TRBV30,18,TRBJ2-6,TGTGCCTGGAGTGCCGGGACTCGACCTTGGTCTGGGGCCAACGTCCTGACTTTC,CAWSAGTRPWSGANVLTF
NA,NA,TRBV4-2,16,TRBJ2-4,TGTGCCAGCAGCCTTGGGGGGGCCGGAGCCCAAAACATTCAGTACTTC,CASSLGGAGAQNIQYF
NA,NA,TRBV5-8,14,TRBJ1-3,TGTGCCAGCAGCCGACAGTCCTCTGGAAACACCATATATTTT,CASSRQSSGNTIYF